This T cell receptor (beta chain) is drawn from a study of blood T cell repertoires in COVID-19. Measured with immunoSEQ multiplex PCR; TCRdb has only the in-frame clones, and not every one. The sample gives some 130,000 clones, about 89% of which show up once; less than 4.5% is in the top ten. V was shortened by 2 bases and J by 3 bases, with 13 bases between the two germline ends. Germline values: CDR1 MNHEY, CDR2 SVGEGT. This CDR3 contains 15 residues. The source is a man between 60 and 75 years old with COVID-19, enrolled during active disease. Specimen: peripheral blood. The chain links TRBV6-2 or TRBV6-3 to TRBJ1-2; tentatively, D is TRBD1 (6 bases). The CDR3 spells CASSYPDRRHYGYTF. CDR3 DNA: TGTGCCAGCAGTTACCCAGACAGGCGACACTATGGCTACACCTTC.